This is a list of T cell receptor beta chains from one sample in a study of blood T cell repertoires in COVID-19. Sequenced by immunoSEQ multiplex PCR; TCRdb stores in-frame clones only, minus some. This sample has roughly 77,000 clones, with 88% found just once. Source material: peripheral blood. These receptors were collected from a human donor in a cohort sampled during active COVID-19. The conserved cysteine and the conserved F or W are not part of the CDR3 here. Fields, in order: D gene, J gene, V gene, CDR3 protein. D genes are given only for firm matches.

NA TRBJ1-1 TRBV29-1 SVDRNGVEAF
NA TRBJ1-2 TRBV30 AWSALGHRPNRT
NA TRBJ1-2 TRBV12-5 ASGGWGPYGYT
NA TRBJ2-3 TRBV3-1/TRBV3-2 ASSQKRVSTDTQY
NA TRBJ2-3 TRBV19 ASKTSPSTDTQY
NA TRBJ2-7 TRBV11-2 ASSRVWDNSYEQY
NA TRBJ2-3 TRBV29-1 SVPQAGSSTDTQY
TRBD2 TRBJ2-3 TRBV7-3 ASSPGLADTDTQY
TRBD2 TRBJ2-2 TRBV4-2 ASSQVLAGSDGELF
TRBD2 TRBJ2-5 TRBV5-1 ASSSPGTSGKETQY
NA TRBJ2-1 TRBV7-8 ASSRDSLDYNEQF
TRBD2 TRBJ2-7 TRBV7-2 ASSLQSAGTSGGEEQY
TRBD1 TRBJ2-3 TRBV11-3 ASTPDRTVY
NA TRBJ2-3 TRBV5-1 ASSLWGLSTDTQY
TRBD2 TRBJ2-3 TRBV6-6 ASSYLSGRGTDTQY
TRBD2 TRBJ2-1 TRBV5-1 ASSRTSGRGNEQF
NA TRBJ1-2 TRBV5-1 ASSLVGEGYGYT
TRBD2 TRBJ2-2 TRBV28 ASSFVAGGYTGELF
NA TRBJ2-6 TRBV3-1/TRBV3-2 ASSLIPGTRTSGANVLT
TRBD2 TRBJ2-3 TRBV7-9 ASSLTSGVFNTQY
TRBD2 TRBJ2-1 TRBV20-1 SASKLAGENEQF
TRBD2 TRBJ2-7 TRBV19 ASSDSGGYEQY
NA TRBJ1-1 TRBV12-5 ASGLVLGAITEAF
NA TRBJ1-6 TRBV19 ASSIRGVNSPLH
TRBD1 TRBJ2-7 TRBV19 ASSRTGGSSYEQY
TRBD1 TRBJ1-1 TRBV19 ASSWDRTHTEAF
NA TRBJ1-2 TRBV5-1 ASSMGAGSNYGYT
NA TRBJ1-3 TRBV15 ATSRVPGRGSGNTIY
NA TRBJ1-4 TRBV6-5 ATNPGGGEKLF
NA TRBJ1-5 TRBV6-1 ASSENRRGNQPQH
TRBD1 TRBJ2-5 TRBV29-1 SVEHATGTPGETQY
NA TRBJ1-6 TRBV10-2 ASSESSRSPLH
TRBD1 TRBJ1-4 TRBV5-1 ASSAGTGGYGEKLF
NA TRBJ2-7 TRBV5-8 ASSHYEQY
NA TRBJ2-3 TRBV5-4 ASSLVFRGTDTQY
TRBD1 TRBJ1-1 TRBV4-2 ASSQGQGLMNTEAF
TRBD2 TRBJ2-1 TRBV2 ASSEPRREAPQF
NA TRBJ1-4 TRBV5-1 ASSSLPGTNEKLF